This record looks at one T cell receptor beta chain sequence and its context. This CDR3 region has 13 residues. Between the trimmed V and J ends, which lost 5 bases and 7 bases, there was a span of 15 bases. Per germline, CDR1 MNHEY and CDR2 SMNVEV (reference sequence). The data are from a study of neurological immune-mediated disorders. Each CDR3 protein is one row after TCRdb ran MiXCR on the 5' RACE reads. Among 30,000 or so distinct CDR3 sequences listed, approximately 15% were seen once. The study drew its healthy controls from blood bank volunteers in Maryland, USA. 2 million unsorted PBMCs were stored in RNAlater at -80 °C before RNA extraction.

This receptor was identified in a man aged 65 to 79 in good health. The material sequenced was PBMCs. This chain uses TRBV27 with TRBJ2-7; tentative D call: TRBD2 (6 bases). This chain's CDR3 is CASSSTSAGEQYF. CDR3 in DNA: TGTGCCAGCAGTAGTACCTCGGCGGGGGAGCAGTACTTC.